This T cell receptor beta chain was sequenced during a study of CD4 T cells in relation to SARS-CoV-2 and coronaviruses. The overall study: PBMCs were cultured with antigen for nine to eleven days before TCR beta sequencing. General observations from the study: No donor gave both pre-pandemic and post-infection samples.

Regarding this clone: Its matching antigen is unknown.

Here immunoSEQ multiplex PCR was the method, and the copy in TCRdb shows in-frame clones only, minus some. The sample contains some 35,000 clones, more than 65% of which appear only once. The CDR3 totals 13 residues. Per the germline V gene, CDR1 is MNHEY and CDR2 is SVGAGI. The ends lost 5 bases at V and 8 bases at J; junction bases unmatched: 4. Naive or memory CD4+ cells were cultured 1:1 with T cell-depleted PBMCs plus CEF. This rearrangement joins TRBV6-5 to TRBJ1-4; 8 bases align to TRBD1. Specimen: naive CD4+ T cells from PBMCs, cultured in vitro. Described subset: naive CD4+ T cells isolated by negative enrichment. The origin of this receptor is an adult with COVID-19. The CDR3 reads CASSPGGREKLFF. The CDR3 nucleotides are TGTGCCAGCAGTCCAGGGGGCAGGGAAAAACTGTTTTTT.